These 17 T cell receptor beta chains were sequenced from one sample in a study of response to subunit inactivated influenza vaccine. TCRdb ran MiXCR on the RT-PCR reads and lists one entry per CDR3 protein. The data hold hundreds of thousands of distinct CDR3 sequences, with roughly 10% observed a single time. These sequences were also reported in another study, on T cells expressing NK-cell markers. That study reports: In generating TCR beta cDNA, 5'RACE template switching with UMIs was used.

This material consisted of PBMCs from blood, taken on the day of vaccination. These receptors came from a man aged 50-60 years who received an inactivated influenza vaccine.

This clonotype was counted many times. The chain links TRBV28 to TRBJ2-5; D is perhaps TRBD2 (5 bases). The CDR3 extends over 12 amino acids. Deletions cut 4 bases from V and 10 bases from J, with 13 bases between. Germline-derived CDR1 and CDR2 are MDHEN and SYDVKM. This CDR3 reads CASSSLIRDQYF. The CDR3 bases are TGTGCCAGCAGTTCCCTCATTCGGGACCAGTACTTC.

This chain joins TRBV11-2 and TRBJ2-3; possible D gene TRBD1, 6 bases. V was clipped by 6 bases and J by 1 base, with 20 bases between them. The germline CDR1 and CDR2 sequences are SGHAT and FQNNGV. This CDR3 has 17 amino acids. CDR3 DNA sequence: TGTGCCAGCAGTTCGCAACAAGCAGGGGTGGGCACAGATACGCAGTATTTT. Encoded protein: CASSSQQAGVGTDTQYF.

This clonotype has at least ten counts. The chain has TRBV12-3 or TRBV12-4 and TRBJ2-1, with D tentatively TRBD2 (7 bases). Trimming cost V 6 bases and J 4 bases, with 16 bases left between them. CDR3 size: 15 residues. The CDR3 nucleotides read TGTGCCAGCAGCCCTAGCGGTGGGACATACAATGAGCAGTTCTTC. Protein: CASSPSGGTYNEQFF.

V is TRBV30 and J is TRBJ2-5, with D possibly being TRBD1 or TRBD2 (5 bases each). CDR3 length: 15 amino acids. The V end was cut by 0 bases, the J end by 1 base, with 12 bases between. Germline CDR1 and CDR2: GTSNPN and SVGIG (reference sequence). CDR3 residues: CAWSVQPGAQETQYF. The CDR3 bases are TGTGCCTGGAGTGTACAACCCGGGGCCCAAGAGACCCAGTACTTC.

This clonotype was counted only a few times. The CDR3 nucleotides are TGTGCCACCGCGGGACTAGCGAGCTACAATGAGCAGTTCTTC. It translates to CATAGLASYNEQFF. This chain connects TRBV27 to TRBJ2-1, with 10 positions matching TRBD2. The CDR3 is 14 residues long. Germline trimming cut 10 bases from V and 3 bases from J; bases unmatched to any gene: 6. Germline V CDR1 and CDR2: MNHEY, SMNVEV (reference sequence).

The genes are TRBV9 and TRBJ2-7; no firm D call. The V end lost 4 bases, the J end lost 6 bases, and 14 bases lay between the germline ends. This CDR3 comprises 13 residues. Germline values: CDR1 SGDLS, CDR2 YYNGEE. CDR3 in DNA: TGTGCCAGCAGCTCAGCCCTCACTGCCGAGCAGTACTTC. Translating it yields CASSSALTAEQYF.

This clonotype was observed a few times. V usage is TRBV20-1 and J usage is TRBJ1-6; D ambiguous. The germline V gene has CDR1 DFQATT and CDR2 SNEGSKA (reference sequence). The CDR3 is 12 amino acids. Trimming stripped 0 bases from V and 5 bases from J, with 2 bases between. In DNA form, the CDR3 reads TGCAGTGCTAGAGAAAATAATTCACCCCTCCACTTT. Translated: CSARENNSPLHF.

This clonotype showed up just a few times. This sequence joins TRBV18 and TRBJ2-3, with D possibly being TRBD1 or TRBD2 (5 bases each). The V and J ends lost 6 bases and 1 base respectively, with 17 bases between them. CDR3 size: 16 residues. Germline V gene data show CDR1 as KGHSH and CDR2 as LQKENI. The CDR3 DNA is TGTGCCAGCTCCGATGCGAGGCAGGGAGGCACAGATACGCAGTATTTT. It encodes CASSDARQGGTDTQYF.

This clonotype has only a few counts. The chain employs TRBV7-9 and TRBJ2-3, with D perhaps TRBD2 (5 bases). The germline gives CDR1 SEHNR, CDR2 FQNEAQ (reference sequence). This CDR3 region has 13 residues. Trimming removed 10 bases from V and 2 bases from J, with 13 bases in between. The CDR3 protein is CAIPAENTDTQYF. The CDR3 nucleotides are TGTGCCATCCCAGCGGAGAACACAGATACGCAGTATTTT.

This clonotype was seen a few times. V gene TRBV10-2 combines with J gene TRBJ2-3; 11 bases line up with TRBD2. Looked up from germline, CDR1 is WSHSY and CDR2 is SAAADI. The length of the CDR3 is 17 residues. After removal of 2 bases from V and 2 bases from J, the junction contained 6 bases not matched to a gene. CDR3: CASSEPELAGVTDTQYF. For the CDR3, the DNA is TGCGCCAGCAGTGAGCCGGAACTAGCGGGGGTCACAGATACGCAGTATTTT.

This clonotype came up a few times. V and J are TRBV7-3 and TRBJ2-1, with TRBD1 as a possible D gene (6 bases). V lost 4 bases and J 9 bases, leaving 16 bases between the germline ends. This CDR3 has 14 amino acids. The germline V gene has CDR1 SGHTA and CDR2 FQGTGA. CDR3 coding DNA: TGTGCCAGCAGCTACCAATCAGGGGAAAGTGAGCAGTTCTTC. It is translated as CASSYQSGESEQFF.

This clonotype occurred a few times. The chain couples TRBV28 to TRBJ2-7; the D gene is possibly TRBD2 (6 bases). The CDR3 length is 13 residues. Trimming removed 7 bases from V and 5 bases from J, with 15 bases in between. Germline lookup yields CDR1 MDHEN and CDR2 SYDVKM. Here the CDR3 DNA reads TGTGCCAGCACCCTGGGACTCACCGACGAGCAGTACTTC. Translating it yields CASTLGLTDEQYF.

V and J are TRBV12-3 or TRBV12-4 and TRBJ1-4; possibly TRBD1 for D (5 bases). CDR3 length equals 15 residues. V lost 6 bases to trimming and J lost 2 bases, with 13 bases between them. This chain's CDR3 is CASSRDGLTNEKLFF. CDR3 DNA sequence: TGTGCCAGCAGCAGGGATGGACTGACTAATGAAAAACTGTTTTTT.

In this sample, this clonotype turned up a few times. This rearrangement joins TRBV20-1 to TRBJ1-1, with 8 bases matching TRBD1. V lost 6 bases to trimming and J lost 1 base; unmatched junction nucleotides: 7. Germline assignment: CDR1 DFQATT and CDR2 SNEGSKA (reference sequence). This CDR3 has 14 residues. The CDR3 DNA reads as TGCAGTGCCAGACAGGGGAACGGGAACACTGAAGCTTTCTTT. Amino acids: CSARQGNGNTEAFF.

The V call is TRBV12-3 or TRBV12-4, the J call TRBJ2-5; possibly TRBD1 for D (5 bases). CDR3 size: 15 residues. Trimming removed 5 bases from V and 2 bases from J, with 15 bases in between. The CDR3, as DNA: TGTGCCAGCAGTCCAGGGCAAGCTCTTCAAGAGACCCAGTACTTC. Residues: CASSPGQALQETQYF.

There are a few counts of this clonotype. The chain couples TRBV3-1 to TRBJ1-6, with a possible D match to TRBD1 (5 bases). The V end was cut by 6 bases, the J end by 10 bases, with 16 bases between. This CDR3 is built from 14 residues. CDR1 is LGHDT, CDR2 YNNKEL, per germline (reference sequence). CDR3 DNA sequence: TGTGCCAGCAGTCAGGACATCCCCGGATCACCCCTCCACTTT. Translating gives CASSQDIPGSPLHF.

The V and J genes are TRBV4-3 and TRBJ2-4, with 9 bases fitting TRBD2. This CDR3 has 17 residues. J gave up 2 bases and V 1 base, and 6 bases lay outside the gene matches. Germline lookup yields CDR1 LGHNA and CDR2 YSLEER. The CDR3 DNA follows: TGCGCCAGCAGCCAAGTGATCAGCGGGAGGACCAAAAACATTCAGTACTTC. Translation: CASSQVISGRTKNIQYF.